This TCR beta chain emerged from a study of blood T cell repertoires in COVID-19. Study overall: Acute and convalescent COVID-19 specimens originated in the United States, Italy and Spain. In each case, the material was cDNA or gDNA derived from T cells, B-cell-depleted T cells, or PBMCs.

In the original workflow: Counts of nucleated cells, estimated from reference gene primer amplification, were obtained. The data were produced by immunoSEQ multiplex PCR, yet TCRdb's version contains in-frame clones alone and is incomplete. The V and J calls and the clone size are those of that table, but D and trimming were determined from the DNA. The table records roughly 200,000 clones, around 79% of them present only once. Germline lookup yields CDR1 LGHDT and CDR2 YNNKEL (reference sequence). V shed 4 bases and J shed 2 bases, with 6 bases lying between them. The CDR3 totals 13 residues. The clonotype was recovered from a woman between 40 and 50 years old with COVID-19, enrolled during active disease. Specimen: peripheral blood. The V call is TRBV3-1 (or the pseudogene TRBV3-2), the J call TRBJ1-3; D gene unclear. The CDR3 protein is CASSPSTGNTIYF. CDR3 sequence (DNA): TGTGCCAGCAGCCCATCAACTGGAAACACCATATATTTT.